This entry features one TCR beta chain sequence. This entry is derived from a study of blood T cell repertoires in COVID-19. Sequencing was performed with immunoSEQ multiplex PCR; in TCRdb, only in-frame clones are kept and a portion is missing. The sample lists roughly 32,000 clones, approximately 95% occurring once. CDR3 size: 14 residues. Germline CDR1 reads SEHNR; CDR2 reads FQNEAQ (reference sequence). The V and J ends lost 5 bases and 5 bases respectively, with 13 bases between them. The clonotype was recovered from a male donor with active COVID-19. The sample comprised peripheral blood. The chain recombines TRBV7-9 with TRBJ2-1, with TRBD1 as a possible D gene (6 bases). In nucleotides, the CDR3 is TGTGCCAGCAGCGCAGACAGGTCCCACAATGAGCAGTTCTTC. Translating gives CASSADRSHNEQFF.